The 13 T cell receptor beta chains below all came from one sample that was sequenced in a study of shared clonotypes between healthy human individuals. Measured with immunoSEQ multiplex PCR; TCRdb has only the in-frame clones, and not every one. The table has about a million clones, roughly 77% seen once; the top ten hold more than 0.85%. Sequences were obtained from memory CD4+ T cells from PBMCs. The subset here: CD45RA-negative fraction. These receptors were taken from a man aged 18-30 years in good health. Some clones in this sample may be carry-over from other donors' samples.

This clone was recorded once. The genes are TRBV6-1 and TRBJ2-7; 8 positions agree with TRBD2. Per germline, CDR1 MNHNS and CDR2 SASEGT. CDR3 length equals 14 residues. Trimming removed 8 bases from V and 7 bases from J; junction bases left unmatched: 13. CDR3 amino acids: CASGAFSSGKEQYF. The CDR3 region has the DNA TGTGCCAGCGGGGCCTTCAGTAGCGGGAAGGAGCAGTACTTC.

The V and J genes are TRBV7-6 and TRBJ2-5; 11 bases match TRBD2. V lost 5 bases to trimming and J lost 1 base; unmatched junction nucleotides: 9. The CDR3 consists of 17 residues. The germline V gene encodes CDR1 SGHVS and CDR2 FNYEAQ. The CDR3 DNA is TGTGCCAGCAGCCCCATTCGGACTAGCGGGTTCCAAGAGACCCAGTACTTC. This translates into CASSPIRTSGFQETQYF.

This chain connects TRBV6-6 to TRBJ2-3, with D possibly TRBD1 on 5 matching bases. Trimming stripped 6 bases from V and 3 bases from J, with 10 bases between. There are 13 residues in the CDR3. CDR1 and CDR2 from the germline V gene are MNHNY and SVGAGI (reference sequence). CDR3 protein: CASRTPGTDTQYF. The CDR3, as DNA: TGTGCCAGCAGAACCCCAGGGACAGATACGCAGTATTTT.

The chain combines TRBV27 with TRBJ2-3; D possibly corresponds to TRBD1 (5 bases). Germline V CDR1 and CDR2: MNHEY, SMNVEV (reference sequence). The CDR3 length is 13 residues. Trimming pared 7 bases from V and 4 bases from J, leaving 12 bases between. The CDR3 region is CASNTAGSDTQYF. CDR3 DNA: TGTGCCAGCAACACAGCAGGGTCAGATACGCAGTATTTT.

The chain recombines TRBV9 with TRBJ1-1; D unclear. This CDR3 contains 15 residues. Germline V gives CDR1 SGDLS, CDR2 YYNGEE. Trimming took off 4 bases at V and 0 bases at J, with 13 bases between the two ends. The CDR3 DNA follows: TGTGCCAGCAGCCCGGCTCACAGCTTGAACACTGAAGCTTTCTTT. Translation: CASSPAHSLNTEAFF.

V is TRBV5-1 and J is TRBJ2-7; D possibly corresponds to TRBD1 (6 bases). Between the trimmed V and J ends, which lost 4 bases and 0 bases, there was a span of 14 bases. CDR1 and CDR2 from the germline V gene are SGHRS and YFSETQ. This CDR3 spans 15 amino acids. The CDR3 DNA is TGCGCCAGCAGCGTACAGGGTTGGTCCTCCTACGAGCAGTACTTC. It translates to CASSVQGWSSYEQYF.

CDR3 nucleotides: TGCGCCAGCGGATTACTAGCGGGAATCGGGGAGACCCAGTACTTC. It translates to CASGLLAGIGETQYF. V usage is TRBV5-1 and J usage is TRBJ2-5, with 10 bases aligning to TRBD2. V dropped 7 bases and J dropped 5; count of bases not matched to a gene: 11. Germline V gives CDR1 SGHRS, CDR2 YFSETQ. CDR3 length: 15 residues.

This chain links TRBV11-2 with TRBJ2-1; D may be TRBD2 (6 bases). Germline CDR1 and CDR2: SGHAT and FQNNGV. This CDR3 has 16 residues. V lost 4 bases to trimming and J lost 0 bases, with 13 bases between them. The CDR3 region is CASSSETGDSYNEQFF. DNA for the CDR3: TGTGCCAGCAGCTCAGAAACGGGAGACTCCTACAATGAGCAGTTCTTC.

J is TRBJ2-5 and V is TRBV7-8; 7 bases match TRBD1. Germline V gene sequence: CDR1 SGHVS, CDR2 FQNEAQ. V dropped 3 bases and J dropped 0; count of bases not matched to a gene: 1. The CDR3 runs to 14 residues. The CDR3, as DNA: TGTGCCAGCAGCTTCGACAGGGACCAAGAGACCCAGTACTTC. Protein: CASSFDRDQETQYF. The whole variable domain, remainder taken from reference TRBV7-8 and TRBJ2-5, is GAGVSQSPRYKVAKRGQDVALRCDPISGHVSLFWYQQALGQGPEFLTYFQNEAQLDKSGLPSDRFFAERPEGSVSTLKIQRTQQEDSAVYLCASSFDRDQETQYFGPGTRLLVL.

This clone was found once. This chain joins TRBV7-3 and TRBJ2-5; 10 nucleotides line up with TRBD2. The CDR3 spans 16 residues. V trimming: 4 bases; J trimming: 5 bases; junction bases outside the gene matches: 10. Germline CDR1 reads SGHTA; CDR2 reads FQGTGA. The CDR3, as DNA: TGTGCCAGCAGCTCGCGAGCGGGAGGGCCTTGGGAGACCCAGTACTTC. As protein: CASSSRAGGPWETQYF.

The chain has TRBV6-6 and TRBJ1-1; 7 positions match TRBD1. V was clipped by 5 bases and J by 11 bases; unmatched bases: 8. Germline V gene sequence: CDR1 MNHNY, CDR2 SVGAGI (reference sequence). CDR3 length equals 12 residues. The CDR3 region has the DNA TGTGCCAGCAGTGGGACAGAGGGGGTGGCTTTCTTT. Translation: CASSGTEGVAFF.

In DNA, the CDR3 is TGCGCCAGCAGCCAAGGTTTTGGAGGGCTCTCTGGAAACACCATATATTTT. Translation: CASSQGFGGLSGNTIYF. V and J are TRBV4-1 and TRBJ1-3; D ambiguous. CDR1 is MGHRA, CDR2 YSYEKL, per germline. CDR3 length equals 17 residues. The ends were cut back, 1 base at V and 0 bases at J, with 13 bases in the middle.

The V call is TRBV11-2, the J call TRBJ2-1, with unresolved D. Germline-derived CDR1 and CDR2 are SGHAT and FQNNGV. The CDR3 has 15 amino acids. Trimming removed 4 bases from V and 5 bases from J, with 15 bases in between. The CDR3 bases are TGTGCCAGCAGCTCCTCGACTGTTTCGAACAATGAGCAGTTCTTC. It is translated as CASSSSTVSNNEQFF.